The 10 T cell receptor beta chains below come from one sample, sequenced in a study of tumor-infiltrating lymphocytes in localized non-small cell lung cancer. The assay was immunoSEQ multiplex PCR, and TCRdb's table has in-frame clones only and misses some. The repertoire holds over 10,000 clones, with around 68% as singletons. Material for sequencing was lung tumor tissue. These receptors came from a human donor with non-small cell lung cancer.

This clone was seen a few times. The V and J genes are TRBV23-1 and TRBJ1-4, with D tentatively TRBD1 (6 bases). TRBV23-1 is an ORF, with its function uncertain. V gave up 1 base and J gave up 0 bases, with 15 bases separating them. CDR3 length equals 18 residues. The CDR3: CASSQWETGNATNEKLFF. The CDR3 bases are TGCGCCAGCAGTCAATGGGAGACAGGTAATGCAACTAATGAAAAACTGTTTTTT.

The chain recombines TRBV11-2 with TRBJ2-5; 7 nucleotides align to TRBD1. The CDR3 extends over 15 amino acids. Germline V gene lookup returns CDR1 SGHAT and CDR2 FQNNGV. Losses at the gene ends were 4 bases for V and 4 bases for J; bases not matched to a gene: 9. CDR3 nucleotides: TGTGCCAGCAGCTCCATACGGCACAGGGGAGAGACCCAGTACTTC. Translated: CASSSIRHRGETQYF.

The chain combines TRBV5-6 with TRBJ2-1; no clear D. CDR3 size: 15 residues. The V end lost 2 bases, the J end lost 0 bases, and 9 bases lay between the germline ends. Germline CDR1 is SGHDT and CDR2 is YYEEEE. The CDR3: CASSLITSSYNEQFF. For the CDR3, the DNA is TGTGCCAGCAGCTTAATAACGAGCTCCTACAATGAGCAGTTCTTC.

This clone occurred a few times. The chain links TRBV7-2 to TRBJ2-5; 9 bases fit TRBD1. The CDR3 loop spans 17 amino acids. CDR1 and CDR2 (germline): SGHTA, FQGNSA. The J segment lost 5 bases and the V segment lost 5 bases, leaving 15 bases of the junction unmatched. The CDR3 region has the DNA TGTGCCAGCAGCCTCCCCACCTCAGACAGGGGGGGCGAGACCCAGTACTTC. Residues: CASSLPTSDRGGETQYF.

The chain links TRBV11-2 to TRBJ2-1; 7 bases line up with TRBD2. Germline trimming cut 3 bases from V and 5 bases from J; bases unmatched to any gene: 7. This CDR3 has 15 amino acids. The germline V gene has CDR1 SGHAT and CDR2 FQNNGV. This CDR3 reads CASSFSLADNNEQFF. DNA of the CDR3: TGTGCCAGCAGCTTCAGCCTAGCGGACAACAATGAGCAGTTCTTC.

The chain uses TRBV29-1 and TRBJ2-5; D not resolved. V was pared by 3 bases and J by 4 bases, with 6 bases between. The length of the CDR3 is 11 residues. The V gene's germline CDR1 is SQVTM and CDR2 ANQGSEA. As DNA, the CDR3 is TGCAGCGTTGAGCCTGGAGAGACCCAGTACTTC. Translating it yields CSVEPGETQYF. Full variable domain (outside the CDR3, taken from reference TRBV29-1 and TRBJ2-5): SAVISQKPSRDICQRGTSLTIQCQVDSQVTMMFWYRQQPGQSLTLIATANQGSEATYESGFVIDKFPISRPNLTFSTLTVSNMSPEDSSIYLCSVEPGETQYFGPGTRLLVL.

This clone was seen only a few times. J is TRBJ2-5 and V is TRBV5-5; possibly TRBD1 for D (6 bases). V was pared by 0 bases and J by 5 bases, with 11 bases between. The germline gives CDR1 SGHKS, CDR2 YYEKEE (reference sequence). This CDR3 region has 14 residues. The CDR3 loop reads CASSLVAGVETQYF. CDR3 sequence (DNA): TGTGCCAGCAGCTTGGTGGCAGGGGTCGAGACCCAGTACTTC.

The V call is TRBV10-2, the J call TRBJ2-7, with 10 bases that match TRBD2. V shed 0 bases and J 6 bases; nucleotides not matched to a gene: 5. The germline V gene has CDR1 WSHSY and CDR2 SAAADI. The CDR3 sequence is 15 residues long. The CDR3 DNA reads TGCGCCAGCAGTGAGTCTCTAGCGGGAGTGGTCGAGCAGTACTTC. It encodes CASSESLAGVVEQYF.

The chain carries TRBV9 and TRBJ2-1; D is unresolved. This CDR3 has 14 residues. Trimming removed 3 bases from V and 9 bases from J, with 16 bases in between. Germline-derived CDR1 and CDR2 are SGDLS and YYNGEE. For the CDR3, the DNA is TGTGCCAGCAGCGGTACTTATCCTCGGACTGAGCAGTTCTTC. Amino acid sequence: CASSGTYPRTEQFF.

In its sample, this clone is medium-sized. V usage is TRBV4-1 and J usage is TRBJ1-1; 8 nucleotides agree with TRBD1. The CDR3 runs 17 residues. The ends lost 6 bases at V and 7 bases at J; junction bases unmatched: 19. The germline CDR1 and CDR2 sequences are MGHRA and YSYEKL. In nucleotides, the CDR3 is TGCGCCAGCAGTCGGGAGGGGACAGGTCCCTTGGGGAGTGAAGCTTTCTTT. Protein sequence: CASSREGTGPLGSEAFF.